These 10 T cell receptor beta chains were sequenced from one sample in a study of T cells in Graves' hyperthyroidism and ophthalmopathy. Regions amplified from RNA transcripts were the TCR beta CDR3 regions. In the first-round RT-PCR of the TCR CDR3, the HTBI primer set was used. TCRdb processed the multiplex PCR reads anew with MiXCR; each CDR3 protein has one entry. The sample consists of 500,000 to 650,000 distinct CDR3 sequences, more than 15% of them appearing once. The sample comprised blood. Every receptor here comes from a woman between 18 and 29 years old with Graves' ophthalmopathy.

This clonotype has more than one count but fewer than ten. This chain's CDR3 is CASRKGDSPLHF. CDR3 nucleotide sequence: TGTGCCAGTAGGAAGGGTGATTCACCCCTCCACTTT. The chain joins TRBV19 to TRBJ1-6; D is uncertain. The CDR3 sequence is 12 residues long. Deletions cut 6 bases from V and 8 bases from J, with 8 bases between. CDR1 is LNHDA and CDR2 is SQIVND in the germline V gene (reference sequence). The entire variable domain, with the rest obtained from reference TRBV19 and TRBJ1-6, is as follows: DGGITQSPKYLFRKEGQNVTLSCEQNLNHDAMYWYRQDPGQGLRLIYYSQIVNDFQKGDIAEGYSVSREKKESFPLTVTSAQKNPTAFYLCASRKGDSPLHFGNGTRLTVT.

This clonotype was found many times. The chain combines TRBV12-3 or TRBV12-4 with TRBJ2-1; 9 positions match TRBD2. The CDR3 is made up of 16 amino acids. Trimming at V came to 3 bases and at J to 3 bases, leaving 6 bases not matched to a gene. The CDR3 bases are TGTGCCAGCAGTTTTCTAGCGGGAAGTGTCTACAATGAGCAGTTCTTC. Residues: CASSFLAGSVYNEQFF.

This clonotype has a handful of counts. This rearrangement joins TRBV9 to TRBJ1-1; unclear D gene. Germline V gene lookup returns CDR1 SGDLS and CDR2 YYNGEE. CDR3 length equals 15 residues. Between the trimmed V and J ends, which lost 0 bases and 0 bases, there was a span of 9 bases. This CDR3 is CASSVGGTLNTEAFF. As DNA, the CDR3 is TGTGCCAGCAGCGTAGGTGGCACCTTGAACACTGAAGCTTTCTTT.

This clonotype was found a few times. The CDR3 DNA sequence: TGTGCCAGCAGCCCCTCCGGGACAGTTAGCAATCAGCCCCAGCATTTT. Translated, it gives CASSPSGTVSNQPQHF. The chain uses TRBV7-2 and TRBJ1-5, with 7 bases lining up with TRBD1. The junction had 7 bases not matched to a gene; V was cut back by 5 bases and J by 0 bases. CDR3 length equals 16 residues. Germline V lookup: CDR1 SGHTA, CDR2 FQGNSA.

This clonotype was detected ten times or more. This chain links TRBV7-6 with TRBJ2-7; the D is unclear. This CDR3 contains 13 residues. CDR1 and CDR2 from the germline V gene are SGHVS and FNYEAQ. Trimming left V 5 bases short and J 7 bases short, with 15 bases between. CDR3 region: CASSPGPNWEQYF. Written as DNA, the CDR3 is TGTGCCAGCAGCCCCGGGCCGAACTGGGAGCAGTACTTC.

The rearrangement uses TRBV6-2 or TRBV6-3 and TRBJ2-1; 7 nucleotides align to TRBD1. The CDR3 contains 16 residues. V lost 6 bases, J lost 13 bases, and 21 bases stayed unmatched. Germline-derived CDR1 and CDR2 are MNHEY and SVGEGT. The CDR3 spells CASSNPDRATPPDQFF. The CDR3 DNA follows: TGTGCCAGCAGCAATCCTGACAGGGCTACTCCTCCCGACCAGTTCTTC.

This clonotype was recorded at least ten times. In DNA, the CDR3 is TGTGCCAGCAGACAACAGGGGTACACTGAAGCTTTCTTT. Its protein product is CASRQQGYTEAFF. The J gene is TRBJ1-1, the V gene TRBV6-2 or TRBV6-3; TRBD1 matches at 7 bases. The CDR3 contains 13 residues. From germline, CDR1 is MNHEY and CDR2 SVGEGT. V dropped 6 bases and J dropped 3; count of bases not matched to a gene: 4.

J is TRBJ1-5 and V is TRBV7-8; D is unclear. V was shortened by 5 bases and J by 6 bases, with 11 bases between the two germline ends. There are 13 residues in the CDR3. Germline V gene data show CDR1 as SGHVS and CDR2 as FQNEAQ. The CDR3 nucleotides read TGTGCCAGCAGCCCGACGACGTTTCAGCCCCAGCATTTT. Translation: CASSPTTFQPQHF. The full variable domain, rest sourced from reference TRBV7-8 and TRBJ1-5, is GAGVSQSPRYKVAKRGQDVALRCDPISGHVSLFWYQQALGQGPEFLTYFQNEAQLDKSGLPSDRFFAERPEGSVSTLKIQRTQQEDSAVYLCASSPTTFQPQHFGDGTRLSIL.

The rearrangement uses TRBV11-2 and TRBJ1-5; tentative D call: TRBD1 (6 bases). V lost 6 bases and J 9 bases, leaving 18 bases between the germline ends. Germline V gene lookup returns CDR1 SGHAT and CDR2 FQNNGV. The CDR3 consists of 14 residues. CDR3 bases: TGTGCCAGCAGTTACGACAGGCGCACGGGGCCCCAGCATTTT. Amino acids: CASSYDRRTGPQHF.

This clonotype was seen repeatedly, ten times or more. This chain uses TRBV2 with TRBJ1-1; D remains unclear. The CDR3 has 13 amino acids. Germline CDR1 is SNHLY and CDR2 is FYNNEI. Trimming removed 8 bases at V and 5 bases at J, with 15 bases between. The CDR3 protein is CASGGGRNTEAFF. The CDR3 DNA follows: TGTGCCAGCGGAGGAGGGCGGAATACTGAAGCTTTCTTT.